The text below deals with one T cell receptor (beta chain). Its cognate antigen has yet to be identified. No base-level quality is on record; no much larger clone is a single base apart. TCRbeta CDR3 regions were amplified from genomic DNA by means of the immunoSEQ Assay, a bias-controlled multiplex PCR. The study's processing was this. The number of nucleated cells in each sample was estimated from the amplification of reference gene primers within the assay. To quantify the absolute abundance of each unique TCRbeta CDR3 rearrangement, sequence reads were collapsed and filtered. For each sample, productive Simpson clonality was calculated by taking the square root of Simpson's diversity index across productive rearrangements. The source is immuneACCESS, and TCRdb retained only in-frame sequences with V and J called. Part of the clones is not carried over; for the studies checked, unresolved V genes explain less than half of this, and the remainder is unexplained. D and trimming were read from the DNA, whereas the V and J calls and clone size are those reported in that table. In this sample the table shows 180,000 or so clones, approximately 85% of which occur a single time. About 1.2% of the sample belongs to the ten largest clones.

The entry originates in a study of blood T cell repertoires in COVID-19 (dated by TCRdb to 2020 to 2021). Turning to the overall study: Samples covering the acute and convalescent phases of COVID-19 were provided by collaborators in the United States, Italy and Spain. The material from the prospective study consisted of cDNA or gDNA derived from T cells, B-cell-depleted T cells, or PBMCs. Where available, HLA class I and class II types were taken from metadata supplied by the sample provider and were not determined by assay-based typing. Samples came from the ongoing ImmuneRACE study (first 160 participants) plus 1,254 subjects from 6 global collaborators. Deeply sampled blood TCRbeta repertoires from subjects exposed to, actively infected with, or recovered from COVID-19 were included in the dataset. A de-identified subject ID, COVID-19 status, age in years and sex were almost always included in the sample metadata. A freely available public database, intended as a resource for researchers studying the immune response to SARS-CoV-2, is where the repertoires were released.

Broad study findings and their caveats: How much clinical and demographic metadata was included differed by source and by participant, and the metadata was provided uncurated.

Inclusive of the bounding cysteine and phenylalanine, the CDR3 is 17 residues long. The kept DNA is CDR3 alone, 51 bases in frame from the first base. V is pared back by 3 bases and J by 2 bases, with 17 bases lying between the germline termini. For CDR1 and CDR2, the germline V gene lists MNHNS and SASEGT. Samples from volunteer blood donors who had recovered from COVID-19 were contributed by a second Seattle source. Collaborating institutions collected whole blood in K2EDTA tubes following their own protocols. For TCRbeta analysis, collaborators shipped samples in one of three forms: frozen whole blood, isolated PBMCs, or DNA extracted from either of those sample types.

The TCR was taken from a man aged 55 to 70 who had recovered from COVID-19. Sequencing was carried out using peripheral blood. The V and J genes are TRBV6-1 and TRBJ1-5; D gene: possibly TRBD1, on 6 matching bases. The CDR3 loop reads CASSDTPGAAGNQPQHF. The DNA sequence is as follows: TGTGCCAGCAGTGATACCCCAGGGGCAGCGGGCAATCAGCCCCAGCATTTT.